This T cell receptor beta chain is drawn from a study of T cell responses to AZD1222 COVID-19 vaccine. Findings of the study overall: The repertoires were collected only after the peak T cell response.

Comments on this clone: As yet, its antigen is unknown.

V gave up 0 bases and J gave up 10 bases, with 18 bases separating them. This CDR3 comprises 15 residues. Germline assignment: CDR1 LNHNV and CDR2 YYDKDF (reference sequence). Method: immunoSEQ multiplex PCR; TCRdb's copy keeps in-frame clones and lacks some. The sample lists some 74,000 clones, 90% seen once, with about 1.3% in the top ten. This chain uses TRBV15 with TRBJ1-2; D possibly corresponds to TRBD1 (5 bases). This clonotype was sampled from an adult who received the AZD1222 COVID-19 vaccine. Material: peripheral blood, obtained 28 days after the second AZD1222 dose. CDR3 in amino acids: CATSRDRGSNVVYTF. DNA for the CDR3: TGTGCCACCAGCAGAGATCGGGGGAGTAATGTGGTCTACACCTTC.